Below are 18 T cell receptor beta chains sequenced from a single sample in a study of T-cell reconstitution after alpha-beta-depleted transplantation in children (dated by TCRdb to 2016 to 2018). The treatment or condition tag for this specimen amounts to: allogeneic hematopoietic cell transplantation with graft depleted of TCRalphabeta T cells and CD19 B cells. Library generation was performed with PCR. TCRdb records Illumina HiSeq 2500 as the sequencer. To normalize quantification of the TCRbeta repertoire, the TCR libraries were built with molecular barcoding that relied on unique molecular identifiers. Through fastp at Q25 and MiXCR, TCRdb rebuilt clones from the public reads, retaining in-frame beta chains. Each CDR3 protein appears once, grouped with its most common genes and DNA. The sample records about 160,000 distinct CDR3 sequences, over 8.5% of which are singletons. The ten largest clonotypes hold about 12% of the sample.

The source material was PBMCs, sampled before TCRalphabeta/CD19-depleted stem cell transplant. The source of these receptors is a boy younger than 10 with acute myeloid leukemia, due to receive a stem cell transplant.

The chain links TRBV18 to TRBJ1-1, with D perhaps matching TRBD1 (6 bases). This CDR3 comprises 14 residues. CDR1 is KGHSH and CDR2 is LQKENI in the germline V gene. The V gene lost 0 bases and the J gene lost 4 bases, with 9 bases spanning the gap. CDR3 bases: TGTGCCAGCTCACCACCAGGGGGATTCACTGAAGCTTTCTTT. Translated: CASSPPGGFTEAFF.

About this clonotype: This may be a read error, as it is one base from a much larger clone. V is TRBV12-3 or TRBV12-4 and J is TRBJ1-1; D may be TRBD1 (5 bases). The CDR3 contains 14 residues. Deletions cut 6 bases from V and 1 base from J, with 12 bases between. Here the CDR3 reads CASSWVQANTEAFF. Here the CDR3 DNA reads TGTGCCAGCAGCTGGGTACAGGCGAACACTGAAGCTTTCTTT.

This clonotype was recorded at least ten times. The gene calls are TRBV12-3 or TRBV12-4 and TRBJ1-5, with D tentatively TRBD1 (5 bases). The CDR3 spans 14 residues. V shed 5 bases and J shed 5 bases, with 13 bases lying between them. In DNA, the CDR3 is TGTGCCAGCAGTACAGGCGGGGGAGATCAGCCCCAGCATTTT. Translating it yields CASSTGGGDQPQHF.

A remark on this clonotype: A much bigger clone sits one base away, suggesting this may be a read error. This sequence joins TRBV6-1 and TRBJ1-1; unclear D gene. The CDR3 length is 13 residues. Germline V lookup: CDR1 MNHNS, CDR2 SASEGT. CDR3 sequence reads: CAISDKGNTEAFF. In DNA form, the CDR3 reads TGTGCCATCAGTGACAAGGGGAACACTGAAGCTTTCTTT.

As regards this clonotype: Just one base apart from a much larger clone, this may be a read error. No DNA is shown, since the ends of the CDR3 on it are uncertain; the CDR3 is the one TCRdb lists. The chain has TRBV29-1 and TRBJ2-1; TRBD2 was called by the table and not checked on the DNA. Germline values: CDR1 SQVTM, CDR2 ANQGSEA. The CDR3 is 14 residues long, counting both termini. This chain's CDR3 is CSVAPGSGNNEQSF.

This clonotype was seen ten or more times. This chain connects TRBV25-1 to TRBJ2-1; either TRBD1 or TRBD2 may fit D (6 bases each). Germline loops: CDR1 MGHDK, CDR2 SYGVNS. Trimming took off 4 bases at V and 5 bases at J, with 18 bases between the two ends. The CDR3 extends over 16 amino acids. The CDR3 sequence: CASSGGARKNNNEQFF. CDR3 DNA: TGTGCCAGCAGTGGGGGGGCCAGGAAGAATAACAATGAGCAGTTCTTC.

This clonotype showed up many times. This sequence joins TRBV4-1 and TRBJ1-5; no clear D. Germline V gene lookup returns CDR1 MGHRA and CDR2 YSYEKL. Trimming pared 0 bases from V and 9 bases from J, leaving 15 bases between. The CDR3 is 15 amino acids. The CDR3 DNA follows: TGCGCCAGCAGCCAAGAATGGGCAGCTCAGTGGCCCCAGCATTTT. It codes for CASSQEWAAQWPQHF.

There are many counts of this clonotype. V usage is TRBV20-1 and J usage is TRBJ2-5; D is perhaps TRBD1 or TRBD2 (6 bases each). This CDR3 region has 16 residues. Trimming took 0 bases from V and 1 from J, leaving 15 bases between them. The germline gives CDR1 DFQATT, CDR2 SNEGSKA (reference sequence). CDR3 region: CSARDYVGGSQETQYF. CDR3 coding DNA: TGCAGTGCTAGAGACTACGTAGGGGGGAGCCAAGAGACCCAGTACTTC.

Ten or more counts support this clonotype. This chain uses TRBV6-1 with TRBJ2-6; the D gene is possibly TRBD2 (5 bases). Germline V CDR1 and CDR2: MNHNS, SASEGT. This CDR3 has 15 amino acids. Deletions cut 7 bases from V and 4 bases from J, with 14 bases between. In DNA form, the CDR3 reads TGTGCCAGCACTCCGAGGGTAGCCGGGGCCAACGTCCTGACTTTC. Amino acid sequence: CASTPRVAGANVLTF.

In its sample, this clonotype was seen once. This chain connects TRBV2 to TRBJ2-5, with TRBD2 identical over 13 bases. The V segment lost 3 bases and the J segment 1 base; nucleotides outside the gene matches: 8. The CDR3 loop spans 18 amino acids. Germline assignment: CDR1 SNHLY and CDR2 FYNNEI. CDR3 residues: CASSEVGLAGAAQETQYF. The CDR3 DNA reads as TGTGCCAGCAGTGAGGTCGGACTAGCGGGGGCCGCCCAAGAGACCCAGTACTTC.

This clonotype showed up many times. The chain couples TRBV20-1 to TRBJ2-7; tentative D call: TRBD1 (6 bases). V was pared by 7 bases and J by 6 bases, with 13 bases between. The CDR3 contains 11 residues. The germline V gene encodes CDR1 DFQATT and CDR2 SNEGSKA (reference sequence). The CDR3, as DNA: TGCAGTGTAGGCCAGGGGCTCGAGCAGTACGTC. Amino acids: CSVGQGLEQYV.

This clonotype was counted ten times or more. The chain is built from TRBV12-3 or TRBV12-4 and TRBJ2-7, with 7 nucleotides matching TRBD1. The CDR3 has 13 amino acids. Trimming cost V 6 bases and J 3 bases; bases outside gene matches: 5. CDR3 coding DNA: TGTGCCAGCAGCTGGGGACAGAACTACGAGCAGTACGTC. It translates to CASSWGQNYEQYV.

This clonotype was observed a handful of times. The V gene is TRBV4-2, the J gene TRBJ2-5; D call uncertain. The CDR3 contains 13 residues. Germline V gene lookup returns CDR1 LGHNA and CDR2 YNFKEQ. Deletions cut 0 bases from V and 7 bases from J, with 9 bases between. CDR3 protein: CASSQDVGATQYF. CDR3 bases: TGTGCCAGCAGCCAAGATGTAGGAGCGACCCAGTACTTC.

This clonotype was seen many times. The chain links TRBV5-1 to TRBJ1-1; D gene ambiguous. Germline-derived CDR1 and CDR2 are SGHRS and YFSETQ. V was pared by 0 bases and J by 6 bases, with 15 bases between. The CDR3 covers 15 residues. The CDR3 coding sequence is TGCGCCAGCAGCTTGGAAGGGATAGCGATCCCTGAAGCTTTCTTT. Its translation is CASSLEGIAIPEAFF.

This clonotype was counted ten times or more. This chain links TRBV9 with TRBJ2-5; no clear D gene. The germline V gene has CDR1 SGDLS and CDR2 YYNGEE. CDR3 length equals 18 residues. Trimming took off 3 bases at V and 2 bases at J, with 23 bases between the two ends. The CDR3 spells CASSGRDTHLTLQETQYF. The CDR3 DNA sequence: TGTGCCAGCAGCGGTAGAGACACACACCTGACTCTACAAGAGACCCAGTACTTC.

This clonotype was counted at least ten times. The rearrangement joins TRBV11-1 to TRBJ2-1, with 13 bases that match TRBD2. Per germline, CDR1 SGHAT and CDR2 FQDESV (reference sequence). CDR3 size: 16 residues. Trimming cost V 5 bases and J 9 bases; bases outside gene matches: 10. The CDR3 region has the DNA TGTGCCAGCAGCACCGGGACTAGCGGGATTTGGGTTGAGCAGTTCTTC. It specifies CASSTGTSGIWVEQFF.

This clonotype has at least ten counts. This chain connects TRBV20-1 to TRBJ1-6; D is ambiguous. This CDR3 is built from 16 residues. Germline V gene data show CDR1 as DFQATT and CDR2 as SNEGSKA (reference sequence). Trimming took off 5 bases at V and 5 bases at J, with 19 bases between the two ends. CDR3 DNA: TGCAGTGCTCGGACGTACGTCTGGTCGGATAATTCACCCCTCCACTTT. This translates into CSARTYVWSDNSPLHF.

This clonotype was seen repeatedly, ten times or more. V gene TRBV7-9 combines with J gene TRBJ2-1; D gene uncertain. This CDR3 has 15 amino acids. The germline V gene has CDR1 SEHNR and CDR2 FQNEAQ (reference sequence). The V end lost 5 bases, the J end lost 5 bases, and 16 bases lay between the germline ends. The CDR3 spells CASSPITVLNNEQFF. The CDR3 nucleotides are TGTGCCAGCAGCCCGATTACTGTGCTTAACAATGAGCAGTTCTTC.